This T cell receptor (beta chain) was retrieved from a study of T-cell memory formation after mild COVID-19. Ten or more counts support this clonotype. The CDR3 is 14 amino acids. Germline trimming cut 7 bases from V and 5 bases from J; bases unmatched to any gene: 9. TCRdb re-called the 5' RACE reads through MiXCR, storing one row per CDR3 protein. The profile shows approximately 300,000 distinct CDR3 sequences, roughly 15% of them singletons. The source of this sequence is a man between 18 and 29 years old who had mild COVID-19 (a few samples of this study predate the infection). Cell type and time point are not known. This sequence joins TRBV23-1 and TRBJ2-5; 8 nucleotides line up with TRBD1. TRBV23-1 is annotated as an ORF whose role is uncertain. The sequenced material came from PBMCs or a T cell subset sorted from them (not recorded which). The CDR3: CASTQDRVFETQYF. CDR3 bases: TGCGCCAGCACCCAGGACAGGGTCTTCGAGACCCAGTACTTC.